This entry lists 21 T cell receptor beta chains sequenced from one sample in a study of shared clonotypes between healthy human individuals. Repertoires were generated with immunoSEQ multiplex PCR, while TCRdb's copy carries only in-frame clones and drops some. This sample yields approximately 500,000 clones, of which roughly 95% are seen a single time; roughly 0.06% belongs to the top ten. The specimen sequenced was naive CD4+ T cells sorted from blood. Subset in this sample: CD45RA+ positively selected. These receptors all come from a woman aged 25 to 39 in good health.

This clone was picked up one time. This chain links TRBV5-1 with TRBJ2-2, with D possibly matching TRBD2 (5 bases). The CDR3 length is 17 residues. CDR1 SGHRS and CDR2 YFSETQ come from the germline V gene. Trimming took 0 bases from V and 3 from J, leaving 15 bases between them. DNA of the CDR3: TGCGCCAGCAGCTTGGTGTCCGGGGTAGGTGACACCGGGGAGCTGTTTTTT. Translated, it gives CASSLVSGVGDTGELFF.

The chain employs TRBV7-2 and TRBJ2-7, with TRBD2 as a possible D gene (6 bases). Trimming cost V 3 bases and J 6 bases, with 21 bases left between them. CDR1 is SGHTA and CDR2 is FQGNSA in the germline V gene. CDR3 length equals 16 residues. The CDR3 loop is CASSFRLGSILAEQYF. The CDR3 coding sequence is TGTGCCAGCAGCTTTCGACTAGGGAGTATCTTGGCCGAGCAGTACTTC. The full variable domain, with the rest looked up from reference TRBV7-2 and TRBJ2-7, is GAGVSQSPSNKVTEKGKDVELRCDPISGHTALYWYRQSLGQGLEFLIYFQGNSAPDKSGLPSDRFSAERTGGSVSTLTIQRTQQEDSAVYLCASSFRLGSILAEQYFGPGTRLTVT.

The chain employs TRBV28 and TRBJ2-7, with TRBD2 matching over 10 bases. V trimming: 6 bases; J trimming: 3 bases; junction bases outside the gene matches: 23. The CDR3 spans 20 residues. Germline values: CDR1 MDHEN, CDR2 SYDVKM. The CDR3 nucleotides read TGTGCCAGCAGCTCCTTCCCAGGCGCTAGCGGGAGTCCTTCCTACTACGAGCAGTACTTC. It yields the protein CASSSFPGASGSPSYYEQYF.

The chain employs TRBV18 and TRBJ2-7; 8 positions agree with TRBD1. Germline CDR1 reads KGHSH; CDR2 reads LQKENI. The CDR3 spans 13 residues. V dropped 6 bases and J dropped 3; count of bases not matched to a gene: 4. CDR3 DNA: TGTGCCAGCTCCGGGACAGGTAACTACGAGCAGTACTTC. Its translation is CASSGTGNYEQYF.

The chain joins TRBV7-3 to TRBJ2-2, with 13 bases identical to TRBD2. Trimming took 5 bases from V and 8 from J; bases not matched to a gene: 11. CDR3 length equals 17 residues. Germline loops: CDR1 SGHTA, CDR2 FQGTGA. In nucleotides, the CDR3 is TGTGCCAGCAGCCACGGACTAGCGGGAGACGCGGGTGGGGAGCTGTTTTTT. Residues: CASSHGLAGDAGGELFF.

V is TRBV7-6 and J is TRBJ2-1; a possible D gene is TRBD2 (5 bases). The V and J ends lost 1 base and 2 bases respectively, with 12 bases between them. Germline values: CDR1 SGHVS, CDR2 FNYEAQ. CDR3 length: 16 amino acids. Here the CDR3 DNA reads TGTGCCAGCAGCTTAGGAGGCGGGCGTACCTACAATGAGCAGTTCTTC. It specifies CASSLGGGRTYNEQFF.

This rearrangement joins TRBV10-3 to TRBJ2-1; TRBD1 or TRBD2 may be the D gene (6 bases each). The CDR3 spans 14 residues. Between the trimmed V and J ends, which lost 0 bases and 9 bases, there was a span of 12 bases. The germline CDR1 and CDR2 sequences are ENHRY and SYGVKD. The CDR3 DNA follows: TGTGCCATCAGTGAGTCAGGGGGGCACGCTGAGCAGTTCTTC. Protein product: CAISESGGHAEQFF.

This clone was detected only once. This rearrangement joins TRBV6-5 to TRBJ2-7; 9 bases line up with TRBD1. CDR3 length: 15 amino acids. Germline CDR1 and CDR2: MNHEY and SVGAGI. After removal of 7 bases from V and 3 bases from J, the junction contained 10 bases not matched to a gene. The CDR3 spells CASTKSGTGHYEQYF. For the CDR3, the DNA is TGTGCCAGCACCAAATCTGGGACAGGGCACTACGAGCAGTACTTC.

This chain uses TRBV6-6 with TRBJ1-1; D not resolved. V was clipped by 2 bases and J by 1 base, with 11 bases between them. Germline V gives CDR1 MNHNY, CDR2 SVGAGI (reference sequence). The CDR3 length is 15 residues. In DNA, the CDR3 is TGTGCCAGCAGTTACGAGGCAGGCGGGAACACTGAAGCTTTCTTT. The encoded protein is CASSYEAGGNTEAFF.

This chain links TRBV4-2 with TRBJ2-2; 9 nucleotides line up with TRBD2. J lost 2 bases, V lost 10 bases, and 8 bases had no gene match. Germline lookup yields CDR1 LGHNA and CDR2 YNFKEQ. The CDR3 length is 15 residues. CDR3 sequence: CATAGGALNTGELFF. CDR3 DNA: TGTGCCACCGCGGGGGGGGCGCTTAACACCGGGGAGCTGTTTTTT.

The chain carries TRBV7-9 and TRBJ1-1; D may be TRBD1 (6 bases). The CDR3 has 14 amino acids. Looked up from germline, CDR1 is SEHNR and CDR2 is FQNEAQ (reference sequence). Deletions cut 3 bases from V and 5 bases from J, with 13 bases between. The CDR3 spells CASSFLGARTEAFF. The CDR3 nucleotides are TGTGCCAGCAGCTTTTTGGGGGCGCGGACTGAAGCTTTCTTT.

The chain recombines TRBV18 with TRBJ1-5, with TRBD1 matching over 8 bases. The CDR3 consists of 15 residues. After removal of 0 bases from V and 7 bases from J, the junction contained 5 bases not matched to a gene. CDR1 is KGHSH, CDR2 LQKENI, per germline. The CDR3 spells CASSPPTGGGQPQHF. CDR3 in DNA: TGTGCCAGCTCACCACCCACAGGGGGAGGACAGCCCCAGCATTTT.

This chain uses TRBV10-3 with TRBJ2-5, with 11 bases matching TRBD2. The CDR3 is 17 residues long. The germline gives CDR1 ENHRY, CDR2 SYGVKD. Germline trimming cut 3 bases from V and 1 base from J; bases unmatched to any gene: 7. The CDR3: CAISDPGTSGLQETQYF. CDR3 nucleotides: TGTGCCATCAGTGACCCCGGGACTAGCGGACTCCAAGAGACCCAGTACTTC.

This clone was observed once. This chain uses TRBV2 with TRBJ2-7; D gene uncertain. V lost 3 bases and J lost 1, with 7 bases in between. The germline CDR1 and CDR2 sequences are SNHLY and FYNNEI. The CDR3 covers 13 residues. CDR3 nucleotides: TGTGCCAGCAGTGATGACGGATCCTACGAGCAGTACTTC. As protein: CASSDDGSYEQYF.

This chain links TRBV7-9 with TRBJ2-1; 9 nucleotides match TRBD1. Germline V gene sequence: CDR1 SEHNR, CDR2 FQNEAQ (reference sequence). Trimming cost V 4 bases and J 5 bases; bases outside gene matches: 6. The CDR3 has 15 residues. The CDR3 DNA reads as TGTGCCAGCAGCTCCGGGACAGGGCTGAACAATGAGCAGTTCTTC. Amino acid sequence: CASSSGTGLNNEQFF.

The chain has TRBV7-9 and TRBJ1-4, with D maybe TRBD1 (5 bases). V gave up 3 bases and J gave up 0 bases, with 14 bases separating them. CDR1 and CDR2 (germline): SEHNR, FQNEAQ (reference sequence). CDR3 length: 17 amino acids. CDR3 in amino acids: CASSLGPDSATNEKLFF. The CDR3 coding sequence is TGTGCCAGCAGCTTGGGCCCAGACAGTGCAACTAATGAAAAACTGTTTTTT.

CDR3 in amino acids: CASSDSRLGIENSPLHF. CDR3 nucleotides: TGTGCCAGCTCAGATAGCAGGTTGGGGATCGAGAATTCACCCCTCCACTTT. The chain couples TRBV18 to TRBJ1-6; D remains unclear. CDR3 length equals 17 residues. Germline V gene data show CDR1 as KGHSH and CDR2 as LQKENI. V was pared by 5 bases and J by 7 bases, with 21 bases between.

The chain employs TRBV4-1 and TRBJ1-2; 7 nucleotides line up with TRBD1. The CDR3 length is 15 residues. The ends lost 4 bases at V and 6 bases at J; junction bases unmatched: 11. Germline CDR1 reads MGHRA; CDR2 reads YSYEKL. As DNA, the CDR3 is TGCGCCAGCAGCCCCCTGGAGGGGGCGGGTGATGGCTACACCTTC. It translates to CASSPLEGAGDGYTF.

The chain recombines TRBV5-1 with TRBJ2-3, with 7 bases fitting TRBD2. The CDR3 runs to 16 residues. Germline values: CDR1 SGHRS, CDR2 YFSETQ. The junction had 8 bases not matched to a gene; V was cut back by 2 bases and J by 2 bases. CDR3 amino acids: CASSFLAGDPTDTQYF. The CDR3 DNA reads TGCGCCAGCAGCTTTTTGGCGGGAGACCCCACAGATACGCAGTATTTT.

CDR3 residues: CASSLKGAFYEQYF. The DNA for the CDR3 is TGCGCCAGCAGCTTGAAAGGAGCCTTCTACGAGCAGTACTTC. This chain uses TRBV5-1 with TRBJ2-7, with unresolved D. Germline V lookup: CDR1 SGHRS, CDR2 YFSETQ. This CDR3 region has 14 residues. V dropped 1 base and J dropped 3 bases, with 11 bases sitting between them.

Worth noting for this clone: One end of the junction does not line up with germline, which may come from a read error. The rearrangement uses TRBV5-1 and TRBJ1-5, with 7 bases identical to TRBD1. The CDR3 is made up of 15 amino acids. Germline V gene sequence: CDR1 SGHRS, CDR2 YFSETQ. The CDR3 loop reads CASRLTGDSNQPQHF. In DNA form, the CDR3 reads TGCGCCAGCCGCTTAACAGGGGATAGCAATCAGCCCCAGCATTTT. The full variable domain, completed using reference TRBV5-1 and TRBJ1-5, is KAGVTQTPRYLIKTRGQQVTLSCSPISGHRSVSWYQQTPGQGLQFLFEYFSETQRNKGNFPGRFSGRQFSNSRSEMNVSTLELGDSALYLCASRLTGDSNQPQHFGDGTRLSIL.